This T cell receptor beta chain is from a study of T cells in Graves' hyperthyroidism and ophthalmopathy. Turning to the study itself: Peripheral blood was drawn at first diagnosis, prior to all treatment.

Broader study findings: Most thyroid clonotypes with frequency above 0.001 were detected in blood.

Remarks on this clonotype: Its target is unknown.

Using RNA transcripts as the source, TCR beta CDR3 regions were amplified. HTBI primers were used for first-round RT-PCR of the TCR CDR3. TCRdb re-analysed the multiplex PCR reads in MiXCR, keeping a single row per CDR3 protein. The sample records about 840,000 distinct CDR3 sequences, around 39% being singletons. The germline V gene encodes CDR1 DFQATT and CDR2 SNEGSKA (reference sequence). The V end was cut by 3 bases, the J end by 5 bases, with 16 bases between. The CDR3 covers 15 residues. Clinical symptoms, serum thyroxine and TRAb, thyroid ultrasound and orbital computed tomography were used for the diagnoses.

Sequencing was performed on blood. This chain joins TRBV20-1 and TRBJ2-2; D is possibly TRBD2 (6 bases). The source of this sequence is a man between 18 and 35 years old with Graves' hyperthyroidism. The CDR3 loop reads CSARAEGSETGELFF. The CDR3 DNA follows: TGCAGTGCTAGGGCGGAGGGGAGTGAGACCGGGGAGCTGTTTTTT.